This T cell receptor (beta chain) was captured in a study of blood T cell repertoires in COVID-19. Profiled with immunoSEQ multiplex PCR; TCRdb holds only in-frame clones, not every one. The data contain about 180,000 clones, 86% of them singletons. Deletions cut 0 bases from V and 6 bases from J, with 15 bases between. The germline V gene has CDR1 SGHNT and CDR2 YENEEA. This CDR3 is 15 amino acids long. The receptor's source is a man between 50 and 59 years old with active or convalescent COVID-19. Sequenced sample: peripheral blood. This sequence joins TRBV11-3 and TRBJ2-7; a weak D match, TRBD2 (5 bases). Here the CDR3 reads CASSLELGIEGEQYF. In DNA, the CDR3 is TGTGCCAGCAGCTTAGAGTTGGGGATCGAGGGCGAGCAGTACTTC.